The 5 T cell receptor beta chains reported below all come from one sample, sequenced in a study of shared clonotypes between healthy human individuals. Sequencing used immunoSEQ multiplex PCR; TCRdb keeps in-frame clones, though not all of them. Of approximately 1.9 million clones in the sample, about 93% were seen once. CD45RO-negative, CCR7-selected cells formed the naive CD8 fraction, which excluded terminally differentiated effector memory CD45RA+ cells. Sequences were obtained from naive CD8+ T cells from PBMCs. These receptors were taken from a man aged 18 to 30 in good health. Some clones in this sample may be carry-over from other donors' samples.

The rearrangement uses TRBV27 and TRBJ2-1; 8 nucleotides match TRBD2. Trimming removed 4 bases from V and 7 bases from J; junction bases left unmatched: 9. The CDR3 runs 15 residues. Germline lookup yields CDR1 MNHEY and CDR2 SMNVEV (reference sequence). CDR3 in DNA: TGTGCCAGCAGTTCGGGAGGGCCGGGGGGTAATGAGCAGTTCTTC. This encodes CASSSGGPGGNEQFF.

V is TRBV4-1 and J is TRBJ1-5, with 7 bases that match TRBD1. With V trimmed by 4 bases and J by 4 bases, 4 bases remained unmatched. CDR3 length: 14 residues. CDR1 is MGHRA and CDR2 is YSYEKL in the germline V gene. As DNA, the CDR3 is TGCGCCAGCAGCCCCGAGACAGGGAATCAGCCCCAGCATTTT. It specifies CASSPETGNQPQHF.

J is TRBJ2-7 and V is TRBV29-1, with D possibly matching TRBD2 (6 bases). Per the germline V gene, CDR1 is SQVTM and CDR2 is ANQGSEA. The CDR3 covers 12 residues. Trimming pared 4 bases from V and 7 bases from J, leaving 14 bases between. CDR3 in amino acids: CSVVASAGEQYF. In DNA form, the CDR3 reads TGCAGCGTTGTTGCTAGCGCGGGAGAGCAGTACTTC.

Regarding this clone: The same CDR3 can be traced to other DNA sequences in this sample. This chain links TRBV28 with TRBJ2-1; 12 bases align to TRBD2. The CDR3 consists of 14 residues. The V segment lost 6 bases and the J segment 7 bases; nucleotides outside the gene matches: 4. Germline lookup yields CDR1 MDHEN and CDR2 SYDVKM. CDR3 protein: CASRTSGSGNEQFF. In DNA form, the CDR3 reads TGTGCCAGCAGGACTAGCGGGAGTGGTAATGAGCAGTTCTTC.

The genes are TRBV9 and TRBJ2-1, with 8 bases identical to TRBD1. The ends lost 6 bases at V and 2 bases at J; junction bases unmatched: 7. The CDR3 covers 15 residues. Per germline, CDR1 SGDLS and CDR2 YYNGEE. The CDR3 DNA sequence: TGTGCCAGCACCGCGGGGACAGGAACCTACAATGAGCAGTTCTTC. It specifies CASTAGTGTYNEQFF.